The rows below give T cell receptor beta chains drawn from one sample of a study of shared clonotypes between healthy human individuals. Clones were read by immunoSEQ multiplex PCR, and TCRdb kept only the in-frame ones, dropping some. The sample includes under 2.5 million clones, around 92% of them seen just once. Sequenced: naive CD4+ T cells from PBMCs. The source is a man in his late teens or twenties in good health. Some clones in this sample may be carry-over from other donors' samples. Each CDR3 is given with its conserved first and last residue.

v_call cdr3_aa
TRBV30 CASSGGVVSPLHF
TRBV7-8 CASSLGSSGLERYF
TRBV7-9 CASSSYREGNEKLFF
TRBV2 CASNQQGNTEAFF
TRBV5-1 CASSLGRQHLSYEQYF
TRBV27 CASSRLAGTLIREYF
TRBV7-9 CASSTRGTGGLDTQYF
TRBV28 CASIRGREGPRLF
TRBV5-4 CASFKGARTEAFF
TRBV4-1 CASSQDQDVTEAFF
TRBV4-3 CASSQDVGRGPYEQYF
TRBV14 CASGLAGVETQYF
TRBV11-2 CASSSPRDSPWEQFF
TRBV28 CASSPGTVVMNEQFF
TRBV5-1 CASSPGTVQETQYF
TRBV5-1 CASSLGTGGDTQYF
TRBV7-2 CASSQLWNQPQHF
TRBV5-1 CASSLPQGQANTGELFF
TRBV27 CASRSSWGANVLTF
TRBV7-2 CASSKAGSSSYEQYF
TRBV25-1 CASSGDSRFNEQFF
TRBV27 CASSFRPLNEKLFF
TRBV21-1 CASSIGGGENNEQFF
TRBV28 CASSGGLRGEAFF
TRBV28 CASSFSAVLRTGELFF
TRBV18 CASSPNKNYGYTF
TRBV21-1 CASPGAGCTDTQYF
TRBV10-2 CASSEYGGSTDTQYF
TRBV5-1 CASSLGLGTRGVNYEQYF
TRBV7-9 CASSLEVANTEAFF